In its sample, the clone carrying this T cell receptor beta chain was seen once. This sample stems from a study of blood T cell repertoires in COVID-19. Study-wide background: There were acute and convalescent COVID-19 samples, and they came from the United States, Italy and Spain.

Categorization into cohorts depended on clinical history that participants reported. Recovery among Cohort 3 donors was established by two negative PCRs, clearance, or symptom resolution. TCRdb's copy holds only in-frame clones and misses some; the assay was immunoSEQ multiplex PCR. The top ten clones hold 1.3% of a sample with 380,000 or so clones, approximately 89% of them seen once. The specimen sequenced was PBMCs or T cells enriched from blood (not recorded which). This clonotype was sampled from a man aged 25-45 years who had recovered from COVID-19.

CDR3 bases: TGTGCCAGCAGCGGCAGGGAATGGGGTACTGAAGCTTTCTTT. This gives the protein CASSGREWGTEAFF. The V and J genes are TRBV9 and TRBJ1-1; tentatively, D is TRBD1 (5 bases). Germline CDR1 is SGDLS and CDR2 is YYNGEE. Trimming pared 3 bases from V and 5 bases from J, leaving 14 bases between. This CDR3 has 14 residues.